One and the same sample provided the 3 T cell receptor beta chains below, sequenced in a study of blood T cells in healthy people across ages (dated by TCRdb to the mid-2010s). The receptor library was made with 5' RACE. The reads were generated on an Illumina HiSeq 2500. A second PCR of about 6 to 11 cycles was run with a J-beta primer mix and a sample-barcoded 5' primer. TCRdb reprocessing: public reads trimmed at Q25 with fastp, clones called with MiXCR, in-frame beta chains kept. Rows with a matching CDR3 protein are joined into one entry that keeps the most common DNA and genes. In all, the sample holds about 940,000 distinct CDR3 sequences, and 48% of those were seen once. The ten largest clonotypes hold about an eighth of the sample. The specimen was blood. The receptors originated from a man aged 25-45 years in good health.

This rearrangement joins TRBV9 to TRBJ2-1, with a weak D call TRBD1 (6 bases). This CDR3 has 14 residues. The V gene lost 2 bases and the J gene lost 4 bases, with 10 bases spanning the gap. CDR1 SGDLS and CDR2 YYNGEE come from the germline V gene. DNA of the CDR3: TGTGCCAGCAGCGTCGGGACACCTTACAATGAGCAGTTCTTC. Its protein is CASSVGTPYNEQFF.

The chain carries TRBV7-2 and TRBJ2-7; D call uncertain. The length of the CDR3 is 15 residues. The germline gives CDR1 SGHTA, CDR2 FQGNSA. The V and J ends lost 0 bases and 2 bases respectively, with 11 bases between them. CDR3 sequence reads: CASSLAPLNAYEQYF. The CDR3 DNA reads as TGTGCCAGCAGCTTAGCCCCACTAAACGCCTACGAGCAGTACTTC.

The rearrangement joins TRBV6-1 to TRBJ1-2; D gene uncertain. CDR3 size: 15 residues. V lost 4 bases to trimming and J lost 0 bases, with 12 bases between them. The germline V gene has CDR1 MNHNS and CDR2 SASEGT. CDR3 sequence reads: CASSGGGIANYGYTF. The CDR3 coding sequence is TGTGCCAGCAGTGGAGGAGGGATAGCTAACTATGGCTACACCTTC.